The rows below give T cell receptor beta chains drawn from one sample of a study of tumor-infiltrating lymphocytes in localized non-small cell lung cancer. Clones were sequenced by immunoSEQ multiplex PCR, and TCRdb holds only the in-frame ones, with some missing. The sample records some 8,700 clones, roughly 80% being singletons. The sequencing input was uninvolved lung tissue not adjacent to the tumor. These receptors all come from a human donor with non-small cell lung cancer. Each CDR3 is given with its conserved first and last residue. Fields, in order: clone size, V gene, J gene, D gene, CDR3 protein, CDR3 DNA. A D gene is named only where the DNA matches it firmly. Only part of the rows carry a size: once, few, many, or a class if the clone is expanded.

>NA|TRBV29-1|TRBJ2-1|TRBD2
CSARPRAGGDNEQFF
TGCAGCGCTCGCCCTCGGGCGGGAGGGGACAATGAGCAGTTCTTC
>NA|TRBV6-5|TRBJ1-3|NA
CASTYGGSGNTIYF
TGTGCCAGCACCTACGGGGGCTCTGGAAACACCATATATTTT
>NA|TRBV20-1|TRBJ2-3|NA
CSRRNRDTQYF
TGCAGTCGACGGAACAGGGATACGCAGTATTTT
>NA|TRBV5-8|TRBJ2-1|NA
CASSPRAHSNEQFF
TGTGCCAGCAGCCCCCGGGCCCATTCCAATGAGCAGTTCTTC
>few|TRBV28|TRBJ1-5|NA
CASSLWQGGNQPQHF
TGTGCCAGCAGTTTATGGCAGGGTGGCAATCAGCCCCAGCATTTT
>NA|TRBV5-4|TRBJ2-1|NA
CASSLSSSSYNEQFF
TGTGCCAGCAGCTTGAGCTCGAGCTCCTACAATGAGCAGTTCTTC
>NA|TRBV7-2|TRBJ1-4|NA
CASSYVGGRDEKLFF
TGTGCCAGCAGCTACGTGGGGGGGAGGGATGAAAAACTGTTTTTT
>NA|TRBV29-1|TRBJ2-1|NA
CSVVGGHEQFF
TGCAGCGTTGTTGGCGGCCATGAGCAGTTCTTC
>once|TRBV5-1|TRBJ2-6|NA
CASSTAASGANVLTF
TGCGCCAGCAGCACCGCGGCCTCTGGGGCCAACGTCCTGACTTTC
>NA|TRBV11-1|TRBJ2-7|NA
CASSKRDEQYF
TGTGCCAGCAGTAAACGCGACGAGCAGTACTTC
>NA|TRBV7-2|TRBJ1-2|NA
CASSSKNHGSYYGYTF
TGTGCCAGCAGCTCTAAGAATCACGGATCTTACTATGGCTACACCTTC
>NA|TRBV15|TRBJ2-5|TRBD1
CATSRGIRGRFQETQYF
TGTGCCACCAGCAGAGGTATTAGGGGGCGATTCCAAGAGACCCAGTACTTC
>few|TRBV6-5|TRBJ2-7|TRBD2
CASSYGGTSGSEQYF
TGTGCCAGCAGTTACGGAGGGACTAGCGGGAGCGAGCAGTACTTC
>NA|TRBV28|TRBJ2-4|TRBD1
CASSPMDRGKNIQYF
TGTGCCAGCAGTCCCATGGACAGGGGAAAAAACATTCAGTACTTC
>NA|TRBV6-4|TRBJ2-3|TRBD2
CASSEKGLAADTQYF
TGTGCCAGCAGTGAAAAAGGACTAGCGGCCGATACGCAGTATTTT
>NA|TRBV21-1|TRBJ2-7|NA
CASSKAGAGLYEQYF
TGTGCCAGCAGCAAAGCAGGGGCAGGACTCTACGAGCAGTACTTC
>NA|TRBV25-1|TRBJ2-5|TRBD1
CASTFERQGLETQYF
TGTGCCAGCACTTTCGAGCGACAGGGGCTTGAGACCCAGTACTTC
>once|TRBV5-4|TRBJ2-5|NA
CASSLRDTKETQYF
TGTGCCAGCAGCCTCCGGGACACGAAAGAGACCCAGTACTTC
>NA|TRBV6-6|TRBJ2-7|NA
CASSYRGRGSYEQYF
TGTGCCAGCAGTTACCGGGGAAGGGGTTCCTACGAGCAGTACTTC
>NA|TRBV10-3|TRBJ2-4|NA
CAISESKENIQYF
TGTGCCATCAGTGAGTCAAAAGAAAACATTCAGTACTTC
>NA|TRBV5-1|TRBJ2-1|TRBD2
CASKVGGRDNEQFF
TGCGCCAGCAAAGTGGGAGGGAGGGATAATGAGCAGTTCTTC
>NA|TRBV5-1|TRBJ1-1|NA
CASSLVGVTEAFF
TGCGCCAGCAGCTTGGTGGGGGTTACTGAAGCTTTCTTT
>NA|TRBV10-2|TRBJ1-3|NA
CASRDHGASGGNTIYF
TGCGCCAGCAGGGACCACGGGGCCTCGGGGGGAAACACCATATATTTT
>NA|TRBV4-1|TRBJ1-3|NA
CASSQRTTLAEFSGNTIYF
TGCGCCAGCAGCCAACGTACTACCCTTGCCGAGTTTTCAGGAAACACCATATATTTT